This TCR beta chain originates from a study of shared clonotypes between healthy human individuals (TCRdb year 2020). At the level of the whole study: The cohort comprised a couple of women and three men aged 18 to 49 years. Leukapheresis yielded between about 0.94 and 8.9 billion PBMCs per donor. For each donor, three plates each were used for CD4 naive and CD4 memory, two plates were used for CD8 naive, and one plate was used for CD8 memory. Blood TCR repertoires of five healthy adults were deeply sequenced to estimate repertoire size and the extent of clonotype sharing between individuals. Libraries were prepared and TCR repertoires were sequenced by different laboratories using diverse techniques, in order to increase sequencing depth and limit assay-specific biases.

Of note for this clone: The antigen it recognizes is unknown. No quality values exist for individual bases; no much larger clone is one base distant.

What the research found in general, with its limitations: Rarefaction of sorted-subset datasets indicated incomplete sequencing despite the large sequencing depth. Only blood was sampled, and tissue TCR repertoires likely differ from those in blood. Pairwise subsampling led to the expectation that sequencing depth would affect the degree of clonotype sharing among donors. Naive subsets generally had larger estimated clonotype richness than memory subsets. Because the study included a small number of donors, the genetic and exposure-history diversity represented was limited. When several donors were compared, the shared fraction of clonotypes was about 5.4% for naive CD4, more than 3% for naive CD8, about 2.4% for memory CD4, and 0.4% for memory CD8. Clonotypes shared by all four sorted-subset donors showed higher generation probabilities than non-shared clonotypes.

V drops 3 bases and J drops 7 bases, leaving 16 bases in between. The CDR3 numbers 15 residues from cysteine through phenylalanine. The kept DNA is CDR3 alone, 45 bases in frame from the first base. CDR1 and CDR2 were assigned from the germline V gene as SGHVS and FNYEAQ. Donors were healthy HIV-negative adults with no recently reported acute infections or vaccinations. Only Caucasian adults living in Nashville, Tennessee, USA were represented among the donors. The CD8 memory samples were a combination of magnetically selected CD45RO+ cells and CCR7-negative CD45RA+ effector memory (TemRA) cells. Blood was obtained by leukapheresis, after which PBMCs were separated by Ficoll-Histopaque density gradient centrifugation and cryopreserved in liquid nitrogen vapor phase. Analytical flow cytometry was used to check the purity and quantity of every magnetically sorted T cell population. Genomic DNA was isolated from each sorted fraction and quantified by UV absorbance on a Nanodrop 2000c.

Using the deep immunoSEQ assay, TCR CDR3 regions were amplified from genomic DNA by multiplex PCR. Extracted genomic DNA from each cell subset was spread evenly across all wells of several immunoSEQ 96-well plates, with each plate serving as a replicate. For sorted subsets, 150 to 200 ng genomic DNA, equal to some 28,000 T cell genomes, was loaded into each replicate PCR. The purified libraries were quantified using a Qubit 3.0 fluorometer, sized with a Bioanalyzer 2100, and then quantified again using the KAPA Library Quantification kit. Every immunoSEQ 96-well plate was sequenced on a separate single-read 150-cycle Illumina NextSeq 550 flow cell. On the authors' methods: Because only junctional sequences without quality scores were contained in the immunoSEQ output, filtering matching that applied to full-length reads could not be performed. Sequences were annotated with PyIR, a Python wrapper for IgBLAST v1.9, and V/J genes and CDR3 were assigned using IMGT germline references. Reads with weak V/J assignments (E-value above 1e-6), missing CDR3, stop codons, out-of-frame junctions, or ambiguous translated residues were removed. V3J clonotypes were defined as sequences sharing the same inferred V gene, J gene, and CDR3 amino acid sequence. Percentage overlap between repertoires was computed as shared unique clonotypes divided by the size of the smaller repertoire. Richness of each repertoire was evaluated using RTK rarefaction, the Chao1 estimator, and Recon v2.1 estimates of unobserved clonotypes. Generation probabilities for all TCRbeta clonotypes obtained by the gDNA method from a handful of donors were computed using OLGA. TCRdb mirrors the immuneACCESS table, restricted to in-frame sequences. Some clones are absent from its copies; in checked studies, under half trace to an unresolved V gene, and the reason for the others is unknown. V and J calls and clone size are as listed in that table; D and trimming were resolved from the DNA. The sample includes 650,000 to 700,000 clones, with around 91% observed a single time. The ten largest clones add up to about a third of the sample.

The chain links TRBV7-6 with TRBJ2-1; the D segment could be TRBD1, given 5 matching bases. The source material was memory CD8+ T cells from PBMCs. The sample's cell subset or site label is to be understood as: CD45RO+ cells pooled with CCR7-negative TemRA cells. This sequence originates from a man younger than 30 in good health. Some clones in this sample may be carry-over from other donors' samples. At the DNA level, the sequence is TGTGCCAGCAGCTTGGTAGGGCTTTCAGGGAATGAGCAGTTCTTC. Protein translation: CASSLVGLSGNEQFF.